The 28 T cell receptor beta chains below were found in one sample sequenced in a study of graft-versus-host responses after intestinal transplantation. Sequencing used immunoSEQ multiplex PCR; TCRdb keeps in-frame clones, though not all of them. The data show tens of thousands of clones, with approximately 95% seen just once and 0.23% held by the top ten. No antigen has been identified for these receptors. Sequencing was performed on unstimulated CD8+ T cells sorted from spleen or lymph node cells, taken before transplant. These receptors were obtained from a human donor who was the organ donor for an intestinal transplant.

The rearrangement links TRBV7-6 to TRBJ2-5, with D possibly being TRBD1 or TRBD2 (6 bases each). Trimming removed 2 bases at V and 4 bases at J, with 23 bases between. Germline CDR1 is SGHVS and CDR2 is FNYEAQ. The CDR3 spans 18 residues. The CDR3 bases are TGTGCCAGCAGCTTATCGACGCTTAAAGTAGGGGGGCTAGAGACCCAGTACTTC. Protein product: CASSLSTLKVGGLETQYF.

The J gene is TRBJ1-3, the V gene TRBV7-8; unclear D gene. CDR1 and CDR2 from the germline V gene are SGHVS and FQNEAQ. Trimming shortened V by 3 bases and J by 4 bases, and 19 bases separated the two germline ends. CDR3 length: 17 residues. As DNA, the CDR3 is TGTGCCAGCAGCTTCGAGGTCCTGGCCATGGGGGGAAACACCATATATTTT. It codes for CASSFEVLAMGGNTIYF.

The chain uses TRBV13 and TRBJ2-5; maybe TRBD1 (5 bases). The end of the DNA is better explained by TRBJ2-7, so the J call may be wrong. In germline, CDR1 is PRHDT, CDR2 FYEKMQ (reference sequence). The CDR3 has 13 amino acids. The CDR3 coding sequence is TGTGCCAGCAGCCCCTTTGGGGCCCACGAGCAGTACTTC. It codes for CASSPFGAHEQYF.

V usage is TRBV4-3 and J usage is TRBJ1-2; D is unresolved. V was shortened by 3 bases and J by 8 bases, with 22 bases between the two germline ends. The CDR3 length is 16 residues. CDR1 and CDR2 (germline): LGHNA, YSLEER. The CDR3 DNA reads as TGCGCCAGCAGCCAGGGAACCGAGGGCATTGGGTGGGGCTACACCTTC. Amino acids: CASSQGTEGIGWGYTF.

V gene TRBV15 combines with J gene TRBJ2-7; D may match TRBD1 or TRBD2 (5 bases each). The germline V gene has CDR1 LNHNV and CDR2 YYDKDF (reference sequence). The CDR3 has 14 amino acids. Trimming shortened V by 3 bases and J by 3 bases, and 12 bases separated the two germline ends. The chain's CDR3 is CATSSGARIYEQYF. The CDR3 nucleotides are TGTGCCACCAGCAGCGGGGCCCGAATCTACGAGCAGTACTTC.

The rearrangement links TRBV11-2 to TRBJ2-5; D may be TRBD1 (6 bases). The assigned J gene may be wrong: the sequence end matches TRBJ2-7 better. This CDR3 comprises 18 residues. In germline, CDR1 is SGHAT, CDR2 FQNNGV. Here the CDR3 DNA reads TGTGCCAGCAGCTTAGATTTCCAGCAGGGGTTCGACGAGTACGAGCAGTACTTC. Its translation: CASSLDFQQGFDEYEQYF.

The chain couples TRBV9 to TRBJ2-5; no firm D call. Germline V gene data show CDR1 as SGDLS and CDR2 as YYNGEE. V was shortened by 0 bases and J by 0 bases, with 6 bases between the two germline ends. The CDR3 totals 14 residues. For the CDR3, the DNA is TGTGCCAGCAGCGTAGAACAGTACCAAGAGACCCAGTACTTC. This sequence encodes CASSVEQYQETQYF.

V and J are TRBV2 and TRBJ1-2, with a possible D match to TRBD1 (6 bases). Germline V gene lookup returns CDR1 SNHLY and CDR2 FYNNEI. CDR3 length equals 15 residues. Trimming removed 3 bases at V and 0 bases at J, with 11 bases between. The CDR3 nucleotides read TGTGCCAGCAGTGAGGGTACAGGGACTAACTATGGCTACACCTTC. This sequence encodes CASSEGTGTNYGYTF.

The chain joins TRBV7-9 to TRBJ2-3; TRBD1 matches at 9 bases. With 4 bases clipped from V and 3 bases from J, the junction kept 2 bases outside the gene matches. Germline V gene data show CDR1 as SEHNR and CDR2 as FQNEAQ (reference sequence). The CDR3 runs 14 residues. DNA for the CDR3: TGTGCCAGCAGCTCGGGACAGGGAACAGATACGCAGTATTTT. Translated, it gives CASSSGQGTDTQYF.

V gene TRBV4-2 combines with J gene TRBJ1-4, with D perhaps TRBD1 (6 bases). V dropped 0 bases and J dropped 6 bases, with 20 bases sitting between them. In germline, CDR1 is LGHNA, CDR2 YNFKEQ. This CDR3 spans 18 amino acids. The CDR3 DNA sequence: TGTGCCAGCAGCCAAGATTTCTCCAGGGGCGGGCGTGATGAAAAACTGTTTTTT. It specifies CASSQDFSRGGRDEKLFF.

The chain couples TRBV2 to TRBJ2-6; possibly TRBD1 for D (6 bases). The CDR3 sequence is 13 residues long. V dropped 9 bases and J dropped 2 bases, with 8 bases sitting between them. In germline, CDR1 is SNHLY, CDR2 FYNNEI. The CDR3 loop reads CARKGAGANVLTF. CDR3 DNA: TGTGCCAGGAAGGGGGCTGGGGCCAACGTCCTGACTTTC.

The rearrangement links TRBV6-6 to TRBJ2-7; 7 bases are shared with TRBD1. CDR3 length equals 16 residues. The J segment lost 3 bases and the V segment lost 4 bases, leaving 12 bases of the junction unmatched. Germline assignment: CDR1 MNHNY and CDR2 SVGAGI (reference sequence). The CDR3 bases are TGTGCCAGCAGTTGGTCCCTACAGGGGAGAGGCTACGAGCAGTACTTC. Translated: CASSWSLQGRGYEQYF.

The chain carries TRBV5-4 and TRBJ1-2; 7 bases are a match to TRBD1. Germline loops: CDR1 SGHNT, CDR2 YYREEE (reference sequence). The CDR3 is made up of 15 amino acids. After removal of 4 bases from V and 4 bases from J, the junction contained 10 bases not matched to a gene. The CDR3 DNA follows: TGTGCCAGCAGCGGCGAAGACAGGGACCCCTATGGCTACACCTTC. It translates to CASSGEDRDPYGYTF. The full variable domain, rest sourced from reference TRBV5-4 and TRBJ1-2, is ETGVTQSPTHLIKTRGQQVTLRCSSQSGHNTVSWYQQALGQGPQFIFQYYREEENGRGNFPPRFSGLQFPNYSSELNVNALELDDSALYLCASSGEDRDPYGYTFGSGTRLTVV.

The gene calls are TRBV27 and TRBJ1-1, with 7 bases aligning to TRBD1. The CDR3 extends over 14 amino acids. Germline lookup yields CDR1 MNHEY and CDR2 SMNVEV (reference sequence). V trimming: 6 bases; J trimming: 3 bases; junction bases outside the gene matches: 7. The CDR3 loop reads CASRQGQWDTEAFF. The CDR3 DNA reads TGTGCCAGCAGACAGGGACAGTGGGACACTGAAGCTTTCTTT.

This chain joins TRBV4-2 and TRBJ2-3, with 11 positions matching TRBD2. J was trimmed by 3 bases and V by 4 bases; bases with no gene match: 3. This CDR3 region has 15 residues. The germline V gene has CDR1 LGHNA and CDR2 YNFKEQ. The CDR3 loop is CASSLGLADTDTQYF. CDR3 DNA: TGTGCCAGCAGCCTGGGACTAGCGGATACAGATACGCAGTATTTT.

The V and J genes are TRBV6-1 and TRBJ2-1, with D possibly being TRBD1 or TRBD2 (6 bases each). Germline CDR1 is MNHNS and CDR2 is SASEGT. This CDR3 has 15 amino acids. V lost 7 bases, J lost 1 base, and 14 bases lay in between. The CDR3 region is CASTSGAYSYNEQFF. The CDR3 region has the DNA TGTGCCAGCACTTCGGGGGCCTATTCCTACAATGAGCAGTTCTTC.

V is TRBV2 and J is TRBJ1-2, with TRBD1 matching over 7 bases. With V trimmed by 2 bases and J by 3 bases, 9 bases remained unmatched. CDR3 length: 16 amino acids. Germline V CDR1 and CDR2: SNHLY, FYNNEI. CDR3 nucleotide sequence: TGTGCCAGCAGTGAACACCCTGGACAGGCCCACTATGGCTACACCTTC. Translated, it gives CASSEHPGQAHYGYTF.

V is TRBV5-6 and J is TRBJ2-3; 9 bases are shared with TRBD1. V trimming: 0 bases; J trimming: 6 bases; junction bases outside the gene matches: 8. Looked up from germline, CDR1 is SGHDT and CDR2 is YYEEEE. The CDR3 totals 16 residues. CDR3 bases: TGTGCCAGCAGCTTGGACCCCGGGACAGGGACCGATACGCAGTATTTT. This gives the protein CASSLDPGTGTDTQYF.

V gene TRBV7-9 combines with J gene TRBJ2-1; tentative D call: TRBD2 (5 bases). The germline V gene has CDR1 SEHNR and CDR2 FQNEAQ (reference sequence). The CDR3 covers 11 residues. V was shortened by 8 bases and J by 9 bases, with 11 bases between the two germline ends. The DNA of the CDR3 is TGTGCCAGCCAGGACTGGGGTGAGCAGTTCTTC. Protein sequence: CASQDWGEQFF.

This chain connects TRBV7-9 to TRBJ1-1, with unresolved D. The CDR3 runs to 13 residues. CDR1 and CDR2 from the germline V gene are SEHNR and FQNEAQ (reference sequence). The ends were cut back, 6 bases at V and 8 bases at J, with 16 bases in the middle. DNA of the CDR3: TGTGCCAGCAGGTATGCGCAAGGGCCCGAAGCTTTCTTT. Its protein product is CASRYAQGPEAFF.

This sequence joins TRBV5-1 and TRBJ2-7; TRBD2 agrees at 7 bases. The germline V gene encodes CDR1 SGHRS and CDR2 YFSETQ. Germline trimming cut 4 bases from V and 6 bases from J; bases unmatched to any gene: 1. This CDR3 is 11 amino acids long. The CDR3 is CASSPGGEQYF. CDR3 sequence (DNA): TGCGCCAGCAGCCCGGGGGGCGAGCAGTACTTC.

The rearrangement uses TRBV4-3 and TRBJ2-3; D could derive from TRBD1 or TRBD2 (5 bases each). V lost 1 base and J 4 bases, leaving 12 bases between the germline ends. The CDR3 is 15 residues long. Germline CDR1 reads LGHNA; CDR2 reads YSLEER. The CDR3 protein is CASSQVWQGADTQYF. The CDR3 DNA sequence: TGCGCCAGCAGCCAAGTATGGCAGGGAGCAGATACGCAGTATTTT.

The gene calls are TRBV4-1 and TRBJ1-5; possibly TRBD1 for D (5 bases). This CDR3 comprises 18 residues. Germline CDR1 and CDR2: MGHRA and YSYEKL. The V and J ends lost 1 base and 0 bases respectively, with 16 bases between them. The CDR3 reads CASSQGPGRGYSNQPQHF. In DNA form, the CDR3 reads TGCGCCAGCAGCCAAGGCCCGGGACGGGGGTATAGCAATCAGCCCCAGCATTTT.

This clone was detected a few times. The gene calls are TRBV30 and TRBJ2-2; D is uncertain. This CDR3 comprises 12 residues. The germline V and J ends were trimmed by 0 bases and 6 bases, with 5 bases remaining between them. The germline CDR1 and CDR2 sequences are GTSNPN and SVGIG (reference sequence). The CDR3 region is CAWSVRSGELFF. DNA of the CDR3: TGTGCCTGGAGTGTACGGTCCGGGGAGCTGTTTTTT.

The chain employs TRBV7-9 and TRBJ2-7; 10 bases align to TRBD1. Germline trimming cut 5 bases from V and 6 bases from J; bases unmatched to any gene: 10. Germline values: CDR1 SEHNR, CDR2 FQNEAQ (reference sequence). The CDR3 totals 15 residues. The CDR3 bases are TGTGCCAGCAGCCGGCAGGGACAGGGGACGCGCGAGCAGTACTTC. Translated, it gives CASSRQGQGTREQYF.

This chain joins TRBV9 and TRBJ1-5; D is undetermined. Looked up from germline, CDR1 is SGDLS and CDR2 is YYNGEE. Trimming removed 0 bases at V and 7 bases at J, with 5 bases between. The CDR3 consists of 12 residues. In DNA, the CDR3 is TGTGCCAGCAGCGTAGAAGGGCAGCCCCAGCATTTT. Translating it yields CASSVEGQPQHF.

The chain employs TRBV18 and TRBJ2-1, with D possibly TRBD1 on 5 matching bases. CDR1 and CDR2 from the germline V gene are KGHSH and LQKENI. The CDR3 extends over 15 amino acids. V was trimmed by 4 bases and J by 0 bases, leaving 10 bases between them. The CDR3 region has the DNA TGTGCCAGCTCACAAGGGGTAAGCTCCTACAATGAGCAGTTCTTC. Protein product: CASSQGVSSYNEQFF.

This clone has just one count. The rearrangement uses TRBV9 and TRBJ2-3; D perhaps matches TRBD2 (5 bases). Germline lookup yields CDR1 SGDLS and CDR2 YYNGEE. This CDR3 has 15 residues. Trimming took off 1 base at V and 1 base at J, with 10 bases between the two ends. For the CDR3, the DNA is TGTGCCAGCAGCGTATCGGGGTCGGGCACAGATACGCAGTATTTT. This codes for CASSVSGSGTDTQYF.